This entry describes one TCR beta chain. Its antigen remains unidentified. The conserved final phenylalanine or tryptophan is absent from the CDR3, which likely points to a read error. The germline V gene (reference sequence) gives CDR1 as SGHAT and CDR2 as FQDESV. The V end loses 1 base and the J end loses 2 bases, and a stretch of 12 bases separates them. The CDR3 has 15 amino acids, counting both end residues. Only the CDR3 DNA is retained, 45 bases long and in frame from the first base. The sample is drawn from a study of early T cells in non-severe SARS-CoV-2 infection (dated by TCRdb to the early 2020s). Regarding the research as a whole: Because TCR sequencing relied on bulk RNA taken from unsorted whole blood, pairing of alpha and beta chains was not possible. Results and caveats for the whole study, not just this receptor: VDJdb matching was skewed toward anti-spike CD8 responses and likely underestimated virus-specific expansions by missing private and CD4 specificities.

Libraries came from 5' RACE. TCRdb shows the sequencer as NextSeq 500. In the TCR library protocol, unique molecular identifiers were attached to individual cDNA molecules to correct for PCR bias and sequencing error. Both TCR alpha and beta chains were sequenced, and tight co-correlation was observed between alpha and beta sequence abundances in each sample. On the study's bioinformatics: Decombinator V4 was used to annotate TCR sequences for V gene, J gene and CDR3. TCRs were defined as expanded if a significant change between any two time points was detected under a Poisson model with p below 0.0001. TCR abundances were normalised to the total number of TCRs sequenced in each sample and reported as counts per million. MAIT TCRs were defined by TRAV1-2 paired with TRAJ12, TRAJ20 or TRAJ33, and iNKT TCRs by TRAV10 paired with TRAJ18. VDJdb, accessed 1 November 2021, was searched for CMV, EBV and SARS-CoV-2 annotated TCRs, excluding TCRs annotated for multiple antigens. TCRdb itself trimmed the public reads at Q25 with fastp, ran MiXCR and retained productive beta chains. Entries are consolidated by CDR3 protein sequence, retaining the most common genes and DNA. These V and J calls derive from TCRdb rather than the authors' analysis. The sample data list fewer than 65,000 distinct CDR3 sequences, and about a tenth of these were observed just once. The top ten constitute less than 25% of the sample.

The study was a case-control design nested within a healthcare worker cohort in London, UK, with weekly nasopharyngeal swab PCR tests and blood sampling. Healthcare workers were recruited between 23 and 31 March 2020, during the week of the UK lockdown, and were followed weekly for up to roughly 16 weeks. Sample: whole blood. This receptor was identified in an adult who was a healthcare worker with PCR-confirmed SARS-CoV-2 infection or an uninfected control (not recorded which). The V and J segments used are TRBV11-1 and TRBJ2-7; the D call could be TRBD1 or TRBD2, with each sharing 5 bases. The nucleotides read TGTGCCAGCAGCTTAGGTCAAGTGGGGGCCTACGAGCAGTACATC. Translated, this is CASSLGQVGAYEQYI.